This T cell receptor beta chain emerged from a study of post-analysis software for immune sequencing data. Study context: Patients had relapsing-remitting, secondary progressive or progressive-relapsing multiple sclerosis; some lacked subtype. The study, taken as a whole, reports: By F measure, strong co-clustering occurred among samples prepared in the same batch. Four to six TRBV segments appeared more often in patients than in controls, and TRBV5-6, TRBV5-1 and TRBV20-1 were among these. In multiple sclerosis, normalized Chao1 diversity was significantly below that of controls.

cDNA libraries for TCR beta contained unique molecular identifiers. T cells, about 0.95 to 10 million of them, yielded 500,000 to 600,000 cDNA molecules. TCRdb re-analysed the PCR reads in MiXCR, keeping a single row per CDR3 protein. This table holds approximately 250,000 distinct CDR3 sequences, 36% found once. Germline V gene sequence: CDR1 SGHRS, CDR2 YFSETQ. CDR3 size: 14 residues. V gave up 0 bases and J gave up 3 bases, with 9 bases separating them. Concerning this clonotype itself: The antigen is unknown.

The sequence derives from a girl aged 5-17 years with multiple sclerosis. This chain connects TRBV5-1 to TRBJ1-1, with D perhaps matching TRBD1 (5 bases). Sequenced sample: blood. As DNA, the CDR3 is TGCGCCAGCAGCTTGGGAGGGACCGACACTGAAGCTTTCTTT. Amino acids: CASSLGGTDTEAFF.